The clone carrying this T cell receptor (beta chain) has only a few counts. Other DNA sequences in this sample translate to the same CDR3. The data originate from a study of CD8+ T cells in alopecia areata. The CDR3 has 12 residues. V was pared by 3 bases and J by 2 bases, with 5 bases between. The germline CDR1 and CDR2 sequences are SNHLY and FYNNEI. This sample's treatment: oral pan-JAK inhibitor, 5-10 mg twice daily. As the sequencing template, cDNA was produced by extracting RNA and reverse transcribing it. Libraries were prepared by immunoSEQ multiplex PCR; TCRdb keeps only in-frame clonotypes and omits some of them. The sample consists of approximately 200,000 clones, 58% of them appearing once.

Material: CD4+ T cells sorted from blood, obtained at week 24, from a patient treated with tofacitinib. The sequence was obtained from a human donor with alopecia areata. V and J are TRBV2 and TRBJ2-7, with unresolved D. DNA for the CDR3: TGTGCCAGCAGTGACAGTCCCTACGAGCAGTACTTC. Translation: CASSDSPYEQYF. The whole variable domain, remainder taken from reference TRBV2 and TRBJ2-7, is EPEVTQTPSHQVTQMGQEVILRCVPISNHLYFYWYRQILGQKVEFLVSFYNNEISEKSEIFDDQFSVERPDGSNFTLKIRSTKLEDSAMYFCASSDSPYEQYFGPGTRLTVT.